Listed below are T cell receptor beta chains from one sample, sequenced in a study of beta chain features in type 1 diabetes. Sequencing was performed with immunoSEQ multiplex PCR; in TCRdb, only in-frame clones are kept and a portion is missing. The table shows fewer than 350,000 clones, with around a fifth occurring only once. The specimen sequenced was naive CD4+ T cells from blood. The source is a woman younger than 30 in good health. Both conserved end residues are part of each CDR3. Fields, in order: D gene, clone size, J gene, V gene, CDR3 DNA, CDR3 protein. D genes are given only for firm matches. Size values are once, few and many counts, or a class for expanded clones, and some rows have none.

TRBD2	.	TRBJ2-4	TRBV9	TGTGCCAGCAGCGCGGCGGGATTACGGGGGGGCGGCAAAAACATTCAGTACTTC	CASSAAGLRGGGKNIQYF
TRBD2	few	TRBJ2-3	TRBV15	TGTGCCACCAGCAGAGGCGGACTAGCGGTCGGCACAGATACGCAGTATTTT	CATSRGGLAVGTDTQYF
.	few	TRBJ2-5	TRBV10-3	TGTGCCATCAGTCCGACTGGGAGAGAGACCCAGTACTTC	CAISPTGRETQYF
TRBD1	few	TRBJ1-5	TRBV19	TGTGCCAGTAGACCCGGGACAGACGGAAATCAGCCCCAGCATTTT	CASRPGTDGNQPQHF
.	.	TRBJ2-1	TRBV19	TGTGCCAGTAGTTTCCGGCTAGCTGATACGAGCTACAATGAGCAGTTCTTC	CASSFRLADTSYNEQFF
.	few	TRBJ2-2	TRBV27	TGTGCCAGCAGTTTGGGCGGGGCGGACACCGGGGAGCTGTTTTTT	CASSLGGADTGELFF
TRBD1	few	TRBJ1-1	TRBV11-3	TGTGCCAGCACCGAACAGGGGGGCACTGAAGCTTTCTTT	CASTEQGGTEAFF
TRBD1	.	TRBJ1-5	TRBV7-9	TGTGCCAGCAGCTTCCTAGGGGGCGAAGGGCAGCCCCAGCATTTT	CASSFLGGEGQPQHF
TRBD1	once	TRBJ1-2	TRBV27	TGTGCCAGCAGTCCCTTTGACAGGGGGGCCCGGGGCTACACCTTC	CASSPFDRGARGYTF
.	.	TRBJ1-2	TRBV10-3	TGTGCCATCAGGGACTTGTTATATGGCTACACCTTC	CAIRDLLYGYTF
TRBD2	few	TRBJ2-7	TRBV5-1	TGCGCCAGCAGCTTGGTAACTAGCGGACTTTCAGGCGAGCAGTACTTC	CASSLVTSGLSGEQYF
TRBD2	few	TRBJ2-1	TRBV2	TGTGCCAGCAGTGACGGGACTACATACAATGAGCAGTTCTTC	CASSDGTTYNEQFF
TRBD1	.	TRBJ1-6	TRBV4-2	TGTGCCAGCAGCCAAGGCCAGGGGGGTAGTTCACCCCTCCACTTT	CASSQGQGGSSPLHF
TRBD1	.	TRBJ2-7	TRBV6-4	TGTGCCAGCTGTGCCCGGGACAGGTTTCGCCGCGAGCAGTACTTC	CASCARDRFRREQYF
.	.	TRBJ1-1	TRBV20-1	TGCAGTGCCTCGACAGTCGGGGGAGCTTTCTTT	CSASTVGGAFF
.	.	TRBJ1-2	TRBV6-1	TGTGCCAGCAGCCTGGACAGTAACTATGGCTACACCTTC	CASSLDSNYGYTF
TRBD1	few	TRBJ1-2	TRBV5-4	TGTGCCAGCAGCTTGGCCCGACAGGGGGCATCCGGCTACACCTTC	CASSLARQGASGYTF
TRBD1	.	TRBJ1-3	TRBV7-9	TGTGCCAGCAGCTTACTGGGACAGGGTAACACCATATATTTT	CASSLLGQGNTIYF
TRBD1	.	TRBJ1-2	TRBV2	TGTGCCAGCAGCGGCGACAACAGGGGTTCCTATGGCTACACCTTC	CASSGDNRGSYGYTF
.	.	TRBJ1-5	TRBV23-1	TGCGCCAGCAGTCAGTCCCCGACTCATAGCAATCAGCCCCAGCATTTT	CASSQSPTHSNQPQHF
.	.	TRBJ2-5	TRBV30	TGTGCCTGGACCCCCGGGGGAGAGACCCAGTACTTC	CAWTPGGETQYF
.	.	TRBJ1-1	TRBV29-1	TGCAGCGTGAGCGCAGTAGTGAACACTGAAGCTTTCTTT	CSVSAVVNTEAFF
TRBD2	once	TRBJ2-3	TRBV11-2	TGTGCCAGCAGCTCCCAGAACAAGAAGGAGCGGGGGGACGGATATACGCAGTATTTT	CASSSQNKKERGDGYTQYF
TRBD2	few	TRBJ2-3	TRBV4-3	TGCGCCAGCAGCCGCAGAGGACTAGCGGGTACAGATACGCAGTATTTT	CASSRRGLAGTDTQYF
.	few	TRBJ1-5	TRBV6-6	TGTGCCAGCAGTTCCCAAGGACAGTATAGCAATCAGCCCCAGCATTTT	CASSSQGQYSNQPQHF
.	few	TRBJ2-1	TRBV30	TGTGCCTGGAGTGTAGGTGAGGGTGAGCAGTTCTTC	CAWSVGEGEQFF
.	few	TRBJ1-1	TRBV30	TGTGCCTGGAGCCAACTCAGGAACTCCATGAACACTGAAGCTTTCTTT	CAWSQLRNSMNTEAFF
TRBD2	.	TRBJ2-1	TRBV9	TGTGCCAGCAGCATTTCTAGCGGGAGTTACAATGAGCAGTTCTTC	CASSISSGSYNEQFF
.	.	TRBJ1-1	TRBV4-1	TGCGCCAGCAGCCAAGATTCATCGAACACTGAAGCTTTCTTT	CASSQDSSNTEAFF
.	.	TRBJ2-5	TRBV11-3	TGTGCCAGCAGCTTGGGAGAGGGCGCAGAGACCCAGTACTTC	CASSLGEGAETQYF
TRBD2	few	TRBJ2-7	TRBV29-1	TGCAGCGTTGTTGGTAGCGGGGACGAGCAGTACTTC	CSVVGSGDEQYF
.	.	TRBJ2-5	TRBV2	TGTGCCAGCAGGGACTTACAAGAGACCCAGTACTTC	CASRDLQETQYF
TRBD1	few	TRBJ2-6	TRBV27	TGTGCCAGCACCGACACAGGGGCCGGGGCCAACGTCCTGACTTTC	CASTDTGAGANVLTF
TRBD2	.	TRBJ2-3	TRBV18	TGTGCCAGCTCATCAATCAGCGGGAGGGGCACAGATACGCAGTATTTT	CASSSISGRGTDTQYF
.	.	TRBJ1-3	TRBV30	TGTGCCTGGAGTGTATCGGGAAGTCCACTCTCTGGAAACACCATATATTTT	CAWSVSGSPLSGNTIYF
TRBD1	few	TRBJ1-2	TRBV5-1	TGCGCCAGCAGCCAACAGGGGGGCCCTTTTAACTATGGCTACACCTTC	CASSQQGGPFNYGYTF
.	few	TRBJ2-5	TRBV4-1	TGCGCCAGCAGCCGGACAGTCCAAGAGACCCAGTACTTC	CASSRTVQETQYF
TRBD1	.	TRBJ1-1	TRBV5-6	TGTGCCAGCAGCTTGCAGGGGGCCGGGACTGAAGCTTTCTTT	CASSLQGAGTEAFF
.	once	TRBJ2-2	TRBV5-1	TGCGCCAGCAGCCTGTTGACCGGGGAGCTGTTTTTT	CASSLLTGELFF
TRBD2	few	TRBJ2-1	TRBV4-1	TGCGCCAGCAGCCAAGGTAGCGGGGGGTCATACAATGAGCAGTTCTTC	CASSQGSGGSYNEQFF
.	.	TRBJ1-2	TRBV29-1	TGCAGCGCCAGACAGGAGACCTATGGCTACACCTTC	CSARQETYGYTF
.	few	TRBJ2-7	TRBV18	TGTGCCAGCTCACTAGGACAGTACTACGAGCAGTACTTC	CASSLGQYYEQYF
TRBD1	few	TRBJ1-2	TRBV30	TGTGCCTGGAGTGAGGGGGCAGAGTATGGCTACACCTTC	CAWSEGAEYGYTF
TRBD2	few	TRBJ2-1	TRBV18	TGTGCCAGCTCCCCCGAGCGGGGGGGTTACAATGAGCAGTTCTTC	CASSPERGGYNEQFF
TRBD2	.	TRBJ2-2	TRBV9	TGTGCCAGCAGCGTAGGCGGGGGGGGCACCGGGGAGCTGTTTTTT	CASSVGGGGTGELFF
TRBD1	few	TRBJ2-7	TRBV4-2	TGTGCCAGCAGCCAAGACCGGGACAGAGTCTACGAGCAGTACTTC	CASSQDRDRVYEQYF
.	.	TRBJ1-1	TRBV5-4	TGTGCCAGCAGCCCCGGCCGGGGGAAGCCTGAAGCTTTCTTT	CASSPGRGKPEAFF
TRBD1	.	TRBJ2-5	TRBV30	TGTGCCTGGAGTTCCCCAAACAGGGGGCTTAAAGAGACCCAGTACTTC	CAWSSPNRGLKETQYF
TRBD1	.	TRBJ2-6	TRBV5-1	TGCGCCAGCAGCTGGGGACAGGGGATAATTGCTGGGGCCAACGTCCTGACTTTC	CASSWGQGIIAGANVLTF
.	.	TRBJ1-2	TRBV10-3	TGTGCCATCAGTGGGGGGGACTATGGCTACACCTTC	CAISGGDYGYTF
TRBD1	.	TRBJ2-7	TRBV30	TGTGCCTGGAGCGGATCCGGGACAGGCACCTACGAGCAGTACTTC	CAWSGSGTGTYEQYF
TRBD1	few	TRBJ1-1	TRBV5-1	TGCGCCAGCAGCCCACTCGGACAGGTGACGAACACTGAAGCTTTCTTT	CASSPLGQVTNTEAFF
TRBD1	.	TRBJ1-5	TRBV19	TGTGCCAGTAGACTCGGACAGGGTAATCAGCCCCAGCATTTT	CASRLGQGNQPQHF
TRBD2	few	TRBJ2-1	TRBV2	TGTGCCAGCAGTGAGAACGGGAGGGGCTATGAGCAGTTCTTC	CASSENGRGYEQFF
.	.	TRBJ2-1	TRBV6-5	TGTGCCAGCAGCTTCACAGTCTCCTACAATGAGCAGTTCTTC	CASSFTVSYNEQFF
TRBD1	few	TRBJ2-1	TRBV7-2	TGTGCCAGCAGCTTAGCGGGGGACAGGGAGCAGTTCTTC	CASSLAGDREQFF
TRBD1	.	TRBJ1-1	TRBV10-3	TGTGCCATCAGTGTAAACAGGGGAGAGAACACTGAAGCTTTCTTT	CAISVNRGENTEAFF